This entry lists 4 T cell receptor beta chains sequenced from one sample in a study of OX40 agonist ivuxolimab in advanced cancers. Generated by immunoSEQ multiplex PCR, the TCRdb table keeps only in-frame clones and is missing some. The profile covers approximately 67,000 clones, with around 80% appearing a single time and under 9.5% taken by the ten largest. This sample comprised CD4+ or CD8+ T cells sorted from blood, obtained in a trial of the OX40 agonist ivuxolimab. These receptors all stem from an adult with an advanced solid tumor such as melanoma, head and neck, liver or kidney cancer.

This sequence joins TRBV19 and TRBJ2-2, with TRBD2 as a possible D gene (6 bases). Germline lookup yields CDR1 LNHDA and CDR2 SQIVND (reference sequence). CDR3 length equals 16 residues. V was clipped by 4 bases and J by 4 bases, with 16 bases between them. CDR3 sequence reads: CASSKGARGPTGELFF. The CDR3 coding sequence is TGTGCCAGTAGTAAAGGAGCGCGGGGTCCCACCGGGGAGCTGTTTTTT.

The rearrangement links TRBV18 to TRBJ2-7, with 10 bases lining up with TRBD1. Germline CDR1 reads KGHSH; CDR2 reads LQKENI. Losses at the gene ends were 4 bases for V and 6 bases for J; bases not matched to a gene: 9. The CDR3 is 15 amino acids. CDR3 region: CASSLSGTGAGEQYF. The CDR3 region has the DNA TGTGCCAGCTCACTCTCCGGGACAGGGGCTGGCGAGCAGTACTTC.

This clone was counted a few times. The chain combines TRBV2 with TRBJ2-7; the D is unclear. CDR1 is SNHLY and CDR2 is FYNNEI in the germline V gene. Trimming pared 2 bases from V and 1 base from J, leaving 6 bases between. The CDR3 has 13 amino acids. Here the CDR3 DNA reads TGTGCCAGCAGTGAAAGCAGATCCTACGAGCAGTACGTC. As protein: CASSESRSYEQYV.

The genes are TRBV5-4 and TRBJ2-1; 13 bases are shared with TRBD2. The V and J ends lost 3 bases and 9 bases, in that order; junction bases with no gene match: 6. Germline CDR1 is SGHNT and CDR2 is YYREEE (reference sequence). This CDR3 is 15 amino acids long. The CDR3 region is CASSSGTSGNGEQFF. In DNA, the CDR3 is TGTGCCAGCAGCTCCGGGACTAGCGGGAACGGTGAGCAGTTCTTC.